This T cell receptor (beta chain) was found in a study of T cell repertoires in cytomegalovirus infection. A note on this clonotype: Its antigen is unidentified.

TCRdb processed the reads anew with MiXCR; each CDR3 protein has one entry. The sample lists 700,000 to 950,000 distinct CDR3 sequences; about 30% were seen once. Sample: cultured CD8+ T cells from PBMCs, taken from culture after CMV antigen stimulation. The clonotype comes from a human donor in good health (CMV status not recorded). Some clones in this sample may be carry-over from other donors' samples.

Here the CDR3 reads CASILSTSAQYF. For the CDR3, the DNA is TGTGCCAGCATCTTATCCACTAGCGCGCAGTATTTT. The V and J genes are TRBV12-3 or TRBV12-4 and TRBJ2-3; 7 bases line up with TRBD2. The CDR3 has 12 residues. V lost 7 bases to trimming and J lost 10 bases; unmatched junction nucleotides: 8.